Listed below are T cell receptor beta chains from one sample, sequenced in a study of T cell responses to AZD1222 COVID-19 vaccine. Only in-frame clones appear in the TCRdb table, and some are missing; sequencing was by immunoSEQ multiplex PCR. The sample gives about 100,000 clones, approximately 86% of which show up once; approximately 5% is in the top ten. Sample: peripheral blood, taken on day 0 of AZD1222 vaccination. These receptors came from an adult in good health. CDR3s include the opening cysteine and the closing phenylalanine or tryptophan. A D gene is named only where the DNA matches it firmly. Clone size is given for some rows only: seen once, a few or many times, or a class if the clone is expanded.

j_call clone_size d_call v_call cdr3_nt cdr3_aa
TRBJ2-7 NA NA TRBV19 TGTGCCAGTAGTAACCCGGGTAGTTACGAGCAGTACTTC CASSNPGSYEQYF
TRBJ2-7 once TRBD2 TRBV7-2 TGTGCCAGCAGCTTCGGGAGGGGAGTACAAGGCTACGAGCAGTACTTC CASSFGRGVQGYEQYF
TRBJ1-2 NA TRBD1 TRBV5-4 TGTGCCAGCAGTTGGGGGGGGGACAGTTTCTATGGCTACACCTTC CASSWGGDSFYGYTF
TRBJ1-6 NA TRBD1 TRBV5-1 TGCGCCAGCAGCTTCCAGGCCCAGGGGGATTATAATTCACCCCTCCACTTT CASSFQAQGDYNSPLHF
TRBJ1-2 NA NA TRBV28 TGTGCCAGCAGCCGGGCCGCGATTAACTATGGCTACACCTTC CASSRAAINYGYTF
TRBJ2-3 NA NA TRBV6-2/TRBV6-3 TGTGCCAGCAGCCCCCTTGTGGGGACTAGCACAGATACGCAGTATTTT CASSPLVGTSTDTQYF
TRBJ1-2 few NA TRBV19 TGTGCCAGTAGTATACAGGGCTTTAACTATGGCTACACCTTC CASSIQGFNYGYTF
TRBJ2-1 NA NA TRBV9 TGTGCCAGCAGCGTAGGGAGGAGGGGGGTCCATGAGCAGTTCTTC CASSVGRRGVHEQFF
TRBJ2-4 once TRBD2 TRBV7-3 TGTGCCAGCAGCTTAACGACGGGAGGGAACATTCAGTACTTC CASSLTTGGNIQYF
TRBJ1-1 NA TRBD1 TRBV5-5 TGTGCCAGCAGCTTGCGAGGGGGCAGGGCTGAAGCTTTCTTT CASSLRGGRAEAFF
TRBJ2-1 NA NA TRBV27 TGTGCCAGCAGGCGTAACTACAATGAGCAGTTCTTC CASRRNYNEQFF
TRBJ1-2 few NA TRBV5-6 TGTGCCAGCAGCTTGGGGGCGGACGACTATGGCTACACCTTC CASSLGADDYGYTF
TRBJ2-7 NA TRBD2 TRBV5-1 TGCGCCAGCAGCCTGACTAGCGGGGCGTACTACGAGCAGTACTTC CASSLTSGAYYEQYF
TRBJ1-5 NA TRBD1 TRBV27 TGTGCCAGCAGTTTATGGGGACAGGGGGATCAGCCCCAGCATTTT CASSLWGQGDQPQHF
TRBJ1-2 few NA TRBV29-1 TGCAGCGTTGTTGGGACCACTTTAGGCTATGGCTACACCTTC CSVVGTTLGYGYTF
TRBJ2-5 few TRBD1 TRBV19 TGTGCCAGTAGTAGACAGGGCCGAGAGACCCAGTACTTC CASSRQGRETQYF
TRBJ2-1 once NA TRBV28 TGTGCCAGCACCCGATGGGGAGAGGACAATGAGCAGTTCTTC CASTRWGEDNEQFF
TRBJ2-5 NA NA TRBV9 TGTGCCAGCAGCGTAGGGGGCGGGCAGGGAAAAGAGACCCAGTACTTC CASSVGGGQGKETQYF
TRBJ2-3 few TRBD2 TRBV7-9 TGTGCCAGCAGCTTAATGGCTTCTAGCGGGGGCACAGATACGCAGTATTTT CASSLMASSGGTDTQYF
TRBJ1-3 NA NA TRBV5-6 TGTGCCAGCAGCCGGGGGAGCCCAGGGTTGGGAAACACCATATATTTT CASSRGSPGLGNTIYF
TRBJ2-1 NA TRBD2 TRBV24-1 TGTGCCACCAAGGCTAGCGGGAGCCATGAGCAGTTCTTC CATKASGSHEQFF
TRBJ1-1 NA NA TRBV7-9 TGTGCCAGCAGCTCCCCGGACCTTATGAACACTGAAGCTTTCTTT CASSSPDLMNTEAFF
TRBJ2-2 NA TRBD1 TRBV5-1 TGCGCCAGCAGCTGGGACAGGGACAACACCGGGGAGCTGTTTTTT CASSWDRDNTGELFF